The 12 T cell receptor beta chains listed next were all sequenced from one sample in a study of cytomegalovirus exposure and HLA in healthy donors. Researchers ran the PCR with 60 Vbeta and 13 Jbeta primers. Sequencing was performed with immunoSEQ multiplex PCR; in TCRdb, only in-frame clones are kept and a portion is missing. The sample contains some 87,000 clones, over 75% of which appear only once. Sequencing used PBMCs. Receptors were obtained from a man in his fifties or sixties in good health and CMV-seropositive.

The chain employs TRBV6-5 and TRBJ1-5; D is unresolved. CDR1 and CDR2 (germline): MNHEY, SVGAGI. CDR3 size: 13 residues. The ends were cut back, 9 bases at V and 6 bases at J, with 15 bases in the middle. The CDR3 nucleotides read TGTGCCAGTACGCGAGGGAGTGGTCAGCCCCAGCATTTT. Its translation: CASTRGSGQPQHF.

This sequence joins TRBV19 and TRBJ1-2, with 8 bases lining up with TRBD1. The CDR3 is 13 amino acids. Germline V gene sequence: CDR1 LNHDA, CDR2 SQIVND (reference sequence). V was clipped by 7 bases and J by 8 bases; unmatched bases: 9. Written as DNA, the CDR3 is TGTGCCAGTACCGAGGACAGGGTGAGGGGCTACACCTTC. Translating it yields CASTEDRVRGYTF.

This chain connects TRBV28 to TRBJ1-5; 10 positions agree with TRBD1. The CDR3 spans 14 residues. After removal of 4 bases from V and 5 bases from J, the junction contained 2 bases not matched to a gene. Germline CDR1 is MDHEN and CDR2 is SYDVKM. The CDR3 spells CASSSDRGYQPQHF. The CDR3 nucleotides read TGTGCCAGCAGTTCGGACAGGGGGTATCAGCCCCAGCATTTT. The full variable domain, in which reference TRBV28 and TRBJ1-5 provide the parts outside the CDR3, is DVKVTQSSRYLVKRTGEKVFLECVQDMDHENMFWYRQDPGLGLRLIYFSYDVKMKEKGDIPEGYSVSREKKERFSLILESASTNQTSMYLCASSSDRGYQPQHFGDGTRLSIL.

This chain links TRBV29-1 with TRBJ2-1; 11 bases match TRBD2. J lost 4 bases, V lost 3 bases, and 11 bases had no gene match. The CDR3 consists of 17 residues. Looked up from germline, CDR1 is SQVTM and CDR2 is ANQGSEA. CDR3 DNA sequence: TGCAGCGTTGACGCTGGGGGGGGACTAGCGGTGTACAATGAGCAGTTCTTC. Protein: CSVDAGGGLAVYNEQFF.

V is TRBV27 and J is TRBJ2-3, with TRBD1 identical over 7 bases. V lost 4 bases and J lost 1; bases outside the gene matches: 2. In germline, CDR1 is MNHEY, CDR2 SMNVEV (reference sequence). The CDR3 has 14 amino acids. CDR3 coding DNA: TGTGCCAGCAGTTCCGGACAGGGCACAGATACGCAGTATTTT. As protein: CASSSGQGTDTQYF.

The chain carries TRBV19 and TRBJ2-1, with TRBD2 matching 12 bases. The CDR3 has 15 amino acids. Germline V CDR1 and CDR2: LNHDA, SQIVND (reference sequence). Germline trimming cut 3 bases from V and 7 bases from J; bases unmatched to any gene: 4. CDR3 sequence: CASSIWLAGGNEQFF. The CDR3 DNA sequence: TGTGCCAGTAGTATTTGGCTAGCGGGGGGGAATGAGCAGTTCTTC.

This clone turned up a few times. The CDR3 nucleotides are TGTGCCAGCAGCTTGGGTCGTCAGGATCGAAGCAATCAGCCCCAGCATTTT. Translating it yields CASSLGRQDRSNQPQHF. The V and J genes are TRBV5-6 and TRBJ1-5, with no clear D. CDR3 length equals 17 residues. The V and J ends lost 0 bases and 1 base respectively, with 14 bases between them. Germline lookup yields CDR1 SGHDT and CDR2 YYEEEE.

This sequence joins TRBV7-2 and TRBJ2-7; 7 bases are shared with TRBD1. Germline CDR1 SGHTA, CDR2 FQGNSA. Trimming at V came to 2 bases and at J to 2 bases, leaving 3 bases not matched to a gene. This CDR3 comprises 14 residues. CDR3 region: CASSLTGVPYEQYF. DNA of the CDR3: TGTGCCAGCAGCTTAACAGGGGTCCCCTACGAGCAGTACTTC.

A single count supports this clone. The rearrangement links TRBV4-3 to TRBJ2-5; 8 bases agree with TRBD1. The trim removed 0 bases at V and 4 bases at J, leaving 1 base unmatched. The germline V gene encodes CDR1 LGHNA and CDR2 YSLEER. This CDR3 has 14 amino acids. CDR3 region: CASSQDDRGETQYF. In DNA, the CDR3 is TGCGCCAGCAGCCAAGACGACAGGGGAGAGACCCAGTACTTC.

This chain connects TRBV18 to TRBJ1-1; D gene ambiguous. Germline V CDR1 and CDR2: KGHSH, LQKENI. The V end lost 3 bases, the J end lost 6 bases, and 11 bases lay between the germline ends. The CDR3 extends over 13 amino acids. The CDR3 DNA follows: TGTGCCAGCTCACCCGGGAGTTCCCCTGAAGCTTTCTTT. It translates to CASSPGSSPEAFF.

The chain couples TRBV6-1 to TRBJ2-2, with TRBD1 matching 9 bases. Unmatched junction bases numbered 6, after V lost 9 bases and J lost 7 bases. The germline V gene encodes CDR1 MNHNS and CDR2 SASEGT. This CDR3 is built from 13 residues. CDR3 amino acids: CASLQGAGGELFF. The CDR3 DNA is TGTGCCAGTTTACAGGGGGCTGGCGGGGAGCTGTTTTTT.

As concerns this clone: The junction does not match germline at one end; this may be a read error. The V and J genes are TRBV19 and TRBJ1-5, with D tentatively TRBD1 (6 bases). This CDR3 spans 15 amino acids. Germline values: CDR1 LNHDA, CDR2 SQIVND (reference sequence). The chain's CDR3 is CASSILGGGNQPQNF. The CDR3 DNA is TGTGCCAGTAGTATTCTGGGAGGGGGTAATCAGCCCCAGAATTTT.